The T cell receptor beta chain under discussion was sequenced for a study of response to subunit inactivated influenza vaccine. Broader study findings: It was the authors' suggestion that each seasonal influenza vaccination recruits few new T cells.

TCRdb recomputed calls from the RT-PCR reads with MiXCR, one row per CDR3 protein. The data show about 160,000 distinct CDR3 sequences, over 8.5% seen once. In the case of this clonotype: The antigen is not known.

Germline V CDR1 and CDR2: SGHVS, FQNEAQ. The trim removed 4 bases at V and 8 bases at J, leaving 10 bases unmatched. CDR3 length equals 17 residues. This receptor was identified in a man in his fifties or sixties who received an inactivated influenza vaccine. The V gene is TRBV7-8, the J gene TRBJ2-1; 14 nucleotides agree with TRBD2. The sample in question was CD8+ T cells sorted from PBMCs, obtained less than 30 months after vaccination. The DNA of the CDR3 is TGTGCCAGCAGCTCGGAGCAGGGACTAGCGGGAGTCTATGAGCAGTTCTTC. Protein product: CASSSEQGLAGVYEQFF.